This T cell receptor (beta chain) is from a study of PD-1 blockade in classical Hodgkin lymphoma. This CDR3 spans 14 amino acids. Germline-derived CDR1 and CDR2 are SGHNT and YYREEE (reference sequence). Trimming cost V 5 bases and J 0 bases, with 11 bases left between them. Each and every patient relapsed after autologous stem cell transplantation, and patients got differing brentuximab vedotin exposure. The data were produced by immunoSEQ multiplex PCR, yet TCRdb's version contains in-frame clones alone and is incomplete. The sample has about 20,000 clones; 75% to 90% are singletons. This receptor was obtained from a human donor with classical Hodgkin lymphoma. The material sequenced was peripheral blood mononuclear cells (PBMCs), taken at baseline. The rearrangement links TRBV5-4 to TRBJ1-2; D ambiguous. CDR3 bases: TGTGCCAGCAGAGGGCGGATAGCTAACTATGGCTACACCTTC. Amino acid sequence: CASRGRIANYGYTF.